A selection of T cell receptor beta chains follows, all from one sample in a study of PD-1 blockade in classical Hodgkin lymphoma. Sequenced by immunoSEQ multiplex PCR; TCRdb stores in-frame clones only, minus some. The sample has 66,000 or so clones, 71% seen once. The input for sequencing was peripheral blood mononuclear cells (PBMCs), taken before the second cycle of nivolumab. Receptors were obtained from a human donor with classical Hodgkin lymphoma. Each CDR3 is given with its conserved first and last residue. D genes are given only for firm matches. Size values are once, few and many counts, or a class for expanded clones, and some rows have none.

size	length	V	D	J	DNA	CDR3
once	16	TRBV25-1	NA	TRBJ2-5	TGTGCCAGCAGTGACACAGGGAAGGGGAACCAAGAGACCCAGTACTTC	CASSDTGKGNQETQYF
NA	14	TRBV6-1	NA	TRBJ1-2	TGTGCCAGCTCTTCTCTGGCAGCCAACTATGGCTACACCTTC	CASSSLAANYGYTF
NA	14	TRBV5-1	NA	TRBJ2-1	TGCGCCAGCAGCCCGACTGCTGCCTACAATGAGCAGTTCTTC	CASSPTAAYNEQFF
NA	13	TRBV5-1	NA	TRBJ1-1	TGCGCCAGCAGCTTGGGCGGGGGCACTGAAGCTTTCTTT	CASSLGGGTEAFF
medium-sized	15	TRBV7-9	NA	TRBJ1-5	TGTGCCAGCAGCCCAGGACCAGGAGGGGGTTTGCCCCAGCATTTT	CASSPGPGGGLPQHF
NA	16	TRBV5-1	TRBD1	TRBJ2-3	TGCGCCAGCAGCTCTCTCGGGACAGGGGGCCCAGATACGCAGTATTTT	CASSSLGTGGPDTQYF
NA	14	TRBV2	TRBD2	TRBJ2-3	TGTGCCAGCAGGACGACTAGCGGCACAGATACGCAGTATTTT	CASRTTSGTDTQYF
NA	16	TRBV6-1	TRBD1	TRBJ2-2	TGTGCCAGCAGTGCAATTACAGGGGTTAACACCGGGGAGCTGTTTTTT	CASSAITGVNTGELFF
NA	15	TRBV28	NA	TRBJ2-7	TGTGCCAGCAGAGTGGGAGGGGGCATCTCCTACGAGCAGTACTTC	CASRVGGGISYEQYF
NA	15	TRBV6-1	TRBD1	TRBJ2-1	TGTGCCAGCAGTGAATTGGGACAGGGGGTCTATGAGCAGTTCTTC	CASSELGQGVYEQFF
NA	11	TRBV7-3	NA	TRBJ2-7	TGTGCCGTGGGTGAATCCTACGAGCAGTACTTC	CAVGESYEQYF
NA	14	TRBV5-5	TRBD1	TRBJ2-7	TGTGCCAGCAGCCTCGACGGACAGGGCTACGAGCAGTACTTC	CASSLDGQGYEQYF
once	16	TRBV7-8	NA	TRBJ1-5	TGTGCCAGCAGCTTAGCACAGGGTGGTTCCAATCAGCCCCAACATTTT	CASSLAQGGSNQPQHF
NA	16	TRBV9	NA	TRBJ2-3	TGTGCCAGCAGCGTAGCTGGGCAGGGCGTAACAGATACGCAGTATTTT	CASSVAGQGVTDTQYF
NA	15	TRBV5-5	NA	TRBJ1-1	TGTGCCAGCAGGTGGGAGGGAGGGGCGAACACTGAAGCTTTCTTT	CASRWEGGANTEAFF
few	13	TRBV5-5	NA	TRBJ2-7	TGTGCCAGCAGCTTGACGGGGGAGGCCGAGCAGTACTTC	CASSLTGEAEQYF
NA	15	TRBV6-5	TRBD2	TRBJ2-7	TGTGCCAGCAGCCCCGGGACTAGCGGGTACTACGAGCAGTACTTC	CASSPGTSGYYEQYF
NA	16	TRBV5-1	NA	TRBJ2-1	TGCGCCAGCAGCTTGGTACAGGCGGTCCGGGCCAATGAGCAGTTCTTC	CASSLVQAVRANEQFF
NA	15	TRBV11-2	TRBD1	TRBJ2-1	TGTGCCAGCAGCTCCCGGACAGGGGGCTACAATGAGCAGTTCTTC	CASSSRTGGYNEQFF
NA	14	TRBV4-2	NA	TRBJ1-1	TGTGCCAGCAGCCTCCGGGCCCAGATAACGGGAGCTTTCTTT	CASSLRAQITGAFF
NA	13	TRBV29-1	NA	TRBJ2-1	TGCAGCGTCCTGAAGGGAAGGGGGGATGAGCAGTTCTTC	CSVLKGRGDEQFF
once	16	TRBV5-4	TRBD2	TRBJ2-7	TGTGCCAGCAGCTCCTGGGCGGGAGGGACCTCCTACGAGCAGTACTTC	CASSSWAGGTSYEQYF
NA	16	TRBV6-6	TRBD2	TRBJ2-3	TGTGCCAGCAGCCCCAAGCGGGGCACTAGCACAGATACGCAGTATTTT	CASSPKRGTSTDTQYF
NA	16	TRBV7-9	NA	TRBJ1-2	TGTGCCAGCAGTTCCGGTTTGAGGGGAGCTAACTATGGCTACACCTTC	CASSSGLRGANYGYTF
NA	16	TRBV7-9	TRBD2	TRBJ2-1	TGTGCCAGCAGCTCTCCGGGGACTAGGATCTACAATGAGCAGTTCTTC	CASSSPGTRIYNEQFF
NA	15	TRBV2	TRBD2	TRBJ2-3	TGTGCCAGCAGTGAACGGGCGGGGGGCTGGGATACGCAGTATTTT	CASSERAGGWDTQYF
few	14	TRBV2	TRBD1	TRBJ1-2	TGTGCCAGCAGGGACAGGACGAGCCACTATGGCTACACCTTC	CASRDRTSHYGYTF
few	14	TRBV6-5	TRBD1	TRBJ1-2	TGTGCCAGCAGCCTGACAGGGGCCGGGGATGGCTACACCTTC	CASSLTGAGDGYTF
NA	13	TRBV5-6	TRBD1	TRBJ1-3	TGTGCCAGCAGCCCAGGGGGGGGACACACCATATATTTT	CASSPGGGHTIYF
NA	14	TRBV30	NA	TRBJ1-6	TGTGCCTGGAGTGGGGGCCAGGGGAGCTCACCCCTCCACTTT	CAWSGGQGSSPLHF
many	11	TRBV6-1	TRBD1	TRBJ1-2	TGTGCCAGCCGGACAGGCGGTGGCTACACCTTC	CASRTGGGYTF
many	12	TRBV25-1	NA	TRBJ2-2	TGTGCCAGCAGTGAAAGGACCGGGGAGCTGTTTTTT	CASSERTGELFF
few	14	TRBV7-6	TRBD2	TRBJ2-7	TGTGCCAGCAGCTTAGAAGCGGGAGAAGAAGAGCAGTACTTC	CASSLEAGEEEQYF
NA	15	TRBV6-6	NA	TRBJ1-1	TGTGCCAGCAGTTCCAGCGACGGACCCAACACTGAAGCTTTCTTT	CASSSSDGPNTEAFF
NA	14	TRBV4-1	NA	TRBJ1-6	TGCGCCACTCAAACAGGGCTTTATAATTCACCCCTCCACTTT	CATQTGLYNSPLHF
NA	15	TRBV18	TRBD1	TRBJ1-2	TGTGCCAGCTCCCCCCCGGGACAGGGAGACTATGGCTACACCTTC	CASSPPGQGDYGYTF
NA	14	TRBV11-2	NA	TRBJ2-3	TGTGCCAGCAGCTTAGTCCTAGAAACAGATACGCAGTATTTT	CASSLVLETDTQYF
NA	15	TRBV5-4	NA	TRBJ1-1	TGTGCCAGCAGCTTGGTGGGGGCTAGGAACACTGAAGCTTTCTTT	CASSLVGARNTEAFF
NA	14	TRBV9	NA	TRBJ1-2	TGTGCCAGCAGCCCGGAGGGGGGGTTCTATGGCTACACCTTC	CASSPEGGFYGYTF
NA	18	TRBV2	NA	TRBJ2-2	TGTGCCAGCAGTCCACACTTACTACTCCAAACTGGTGCCGGGGAGCTGTTTTTT	CASSPHLLLQTGAGELFF
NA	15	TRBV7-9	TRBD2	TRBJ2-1	TGTGCCAGCAGCCGTACTAGCGGGAGTAGCGATGAGCAGTTCTTC	CASSRTSGSSDEQFF
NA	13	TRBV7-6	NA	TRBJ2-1	TGTGCCAGCAGCTTAAGTCCATACAATGAGCAGTTCTTC	CASSLSPYNEQFF
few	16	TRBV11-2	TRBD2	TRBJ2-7	TGTGCCAGCAGCTTATCCCCTGGCGGGGGGGCTTACGAGCAGTACTTC	CASSLSPGGGAYEQYF
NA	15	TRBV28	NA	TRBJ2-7	TGTGCCAGCAGTTTAGTGTGGCCGGGGTCCTACGAGCAGTACTTC	CASSLVWPGSYEQYF
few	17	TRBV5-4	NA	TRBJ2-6	TGTGCCAGCAGCCTCCGGGACACCCTCTCTGGGGCCAACGTCCTGACTTTC	CASSLRDTLSGANVLTF
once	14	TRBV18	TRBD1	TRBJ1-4	TGTGCCAGCTCACCCGGGACAGCAAATGAAAAACTGTTTTTT	CASSPGTANEKLFF
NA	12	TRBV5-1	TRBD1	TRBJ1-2	TGCGCCAGCAGCGCGGACAGGTACGGCTACACCTTC	CASSADRYGYTF
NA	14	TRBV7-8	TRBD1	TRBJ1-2	TGTGCCAGCAGCTTACTGGACAGGGTAGGGGGCTACACCTTC	CASSLLDRVGGYTF
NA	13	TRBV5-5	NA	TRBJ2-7	TGTGCCAGCAGCTCCACAGGGTCTTACGAGCAGTACTTC	CASSSTGSYEQYF
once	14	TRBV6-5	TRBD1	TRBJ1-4	TGTGCCAGCAGTTACCGGCAGGGGGGCGAAAAACTGTTTTTT	CASSYRQGGEKLFF
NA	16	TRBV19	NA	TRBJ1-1	TGTGCCAGTAGTCTTCCGCAGAGTTCCATGAACACTGAAGCTTTCTTT	CASSLPQSSMNTEAFF
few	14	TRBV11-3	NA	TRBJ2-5	TGTGCCAGCAGCCCCCGGGACGGACAAGAGACCCAGTACTTC	CASSPRDGQETQYF
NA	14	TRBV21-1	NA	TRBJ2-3	TGTGCCAGCAGCCCTTCGGGTCGTCGAGATACGCAGTATTTT	CASSPSGRRDTQYF
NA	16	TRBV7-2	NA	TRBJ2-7	TGTGCCAGCAGCTTAGAAAGTAGGACAATACGGTACGAGCAGTACTTC	CASSLESRTIRYEQYF
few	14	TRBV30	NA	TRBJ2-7	TGTGCCTGGAGTTCTCGGGGCCTCACCTACGAGCAGTACTTC	CAWSSRGLTYEQYF